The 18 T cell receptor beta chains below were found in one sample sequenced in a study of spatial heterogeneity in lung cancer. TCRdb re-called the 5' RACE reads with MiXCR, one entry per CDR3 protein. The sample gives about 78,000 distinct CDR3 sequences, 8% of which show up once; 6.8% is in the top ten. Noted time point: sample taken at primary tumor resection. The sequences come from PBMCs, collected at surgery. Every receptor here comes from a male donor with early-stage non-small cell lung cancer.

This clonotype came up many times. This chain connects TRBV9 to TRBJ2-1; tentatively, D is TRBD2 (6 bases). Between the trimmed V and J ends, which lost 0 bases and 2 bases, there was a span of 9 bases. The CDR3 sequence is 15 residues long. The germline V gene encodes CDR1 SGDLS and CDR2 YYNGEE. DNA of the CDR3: TGTGCCAGCAGCGTAGGGTTAGCGGCCTACAATGAGCAGTTCTTC. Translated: CASSVGLAAYNEQFF. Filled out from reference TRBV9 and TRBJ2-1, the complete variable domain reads DSGVTQTPKHLITATGQRVTLRCSPRSGDLSVYWYQQSLDQGLQFLIQYYNGEERAKGNILERFSAQQFPDLHSELNLSSLELGDSALYFCASSVGLAAYNEQFFGPGTRLTVL.

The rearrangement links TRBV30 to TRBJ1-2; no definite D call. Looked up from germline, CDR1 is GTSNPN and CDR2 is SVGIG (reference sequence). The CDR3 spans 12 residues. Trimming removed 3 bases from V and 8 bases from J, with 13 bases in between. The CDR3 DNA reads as TGTGCCTGGAGCAGCAGGTTCGCCGGCTACACCTTC. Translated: CAWSSRFAGYTF. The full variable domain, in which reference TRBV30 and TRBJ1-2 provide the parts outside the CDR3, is SQTIHQWPATLVQPVGSPLSLECTVEGTSNPNLYWYRQAAGRGLQLLFYSVGIGQISSEVPQNLSASRPQDRQFILSSKKLLLSDSGFYLCAWSSRFAGYTFGSGTRLTVV.

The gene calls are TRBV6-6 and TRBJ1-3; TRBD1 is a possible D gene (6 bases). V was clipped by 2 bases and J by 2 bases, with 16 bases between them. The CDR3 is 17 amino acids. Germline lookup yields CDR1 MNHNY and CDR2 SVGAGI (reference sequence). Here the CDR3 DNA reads TGTGCCAGCAGTTACCTTCTCGGGGGCGCCCCTGGAAACACCATATATTTT. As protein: CASSYLLGGAPGNTIYF.

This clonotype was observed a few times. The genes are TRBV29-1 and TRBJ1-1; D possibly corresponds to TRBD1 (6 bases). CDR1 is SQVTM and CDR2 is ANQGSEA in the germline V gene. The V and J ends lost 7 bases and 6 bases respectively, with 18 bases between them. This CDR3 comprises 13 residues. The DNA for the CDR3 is TGCAGCGCCGACGGGGGGCTGACGGCTGAAGCTTTCTTT. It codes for CSADGGLTAEAFF.

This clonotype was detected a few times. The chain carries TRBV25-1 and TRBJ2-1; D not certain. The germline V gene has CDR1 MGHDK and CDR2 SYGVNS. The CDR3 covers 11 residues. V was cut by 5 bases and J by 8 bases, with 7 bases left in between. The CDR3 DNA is TGTGCCAGCAGTCTTTCCGATGAGCAGTTCTTC. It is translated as CASSLSDEQFF.

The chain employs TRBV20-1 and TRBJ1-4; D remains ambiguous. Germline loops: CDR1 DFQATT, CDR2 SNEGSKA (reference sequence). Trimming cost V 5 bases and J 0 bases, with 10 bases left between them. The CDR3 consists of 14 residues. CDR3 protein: CSAQPGTTNEKLFF. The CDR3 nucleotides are TGCAGTGCTCAACCGGGAACAACTAATGAAAAACTGTTTTTT.

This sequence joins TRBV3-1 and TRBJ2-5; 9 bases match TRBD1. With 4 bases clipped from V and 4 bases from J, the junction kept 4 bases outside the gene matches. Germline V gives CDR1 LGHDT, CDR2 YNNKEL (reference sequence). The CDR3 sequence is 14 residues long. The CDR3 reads CASSPRTGVETQYF. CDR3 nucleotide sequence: TGTGCCAGCAGCCCCCGGACAGGGGTAGAGACCCAGTACTTC.

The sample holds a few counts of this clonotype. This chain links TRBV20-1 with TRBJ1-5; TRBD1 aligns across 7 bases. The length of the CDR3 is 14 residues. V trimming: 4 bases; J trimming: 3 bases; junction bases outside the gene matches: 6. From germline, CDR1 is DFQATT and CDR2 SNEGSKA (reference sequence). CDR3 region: CSATGTVANQPQHF. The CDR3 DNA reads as TGCAGTGCTACCGGGACAGTGGCCAATCAGCCCCAGCATTTT.

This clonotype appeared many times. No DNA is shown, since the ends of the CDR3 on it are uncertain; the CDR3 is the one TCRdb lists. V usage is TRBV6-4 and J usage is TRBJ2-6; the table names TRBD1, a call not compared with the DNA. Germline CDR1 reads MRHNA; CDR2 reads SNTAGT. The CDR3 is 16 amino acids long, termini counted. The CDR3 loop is CASSPGTTFGANVLTF.

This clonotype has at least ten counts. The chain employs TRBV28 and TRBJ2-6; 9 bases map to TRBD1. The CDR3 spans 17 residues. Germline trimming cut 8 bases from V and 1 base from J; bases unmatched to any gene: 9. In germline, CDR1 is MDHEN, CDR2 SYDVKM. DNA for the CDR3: TGTGCCAGCCGTTCCGGGACAGGGTTGTCTGGGGCCAACGTCCTGACTTTC. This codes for CASRSGTGLSGANVLTF.

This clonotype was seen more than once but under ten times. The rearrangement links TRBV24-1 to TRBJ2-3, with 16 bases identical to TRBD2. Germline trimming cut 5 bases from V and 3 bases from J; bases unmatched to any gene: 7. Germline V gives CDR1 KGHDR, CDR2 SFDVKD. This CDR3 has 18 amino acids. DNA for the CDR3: TGTGCCACCAGTGGAGAGGGACTAGCGGGAGGGAATACAGATACGCAGTATTTT. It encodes CATSGEGLAGGNTDTQYF.

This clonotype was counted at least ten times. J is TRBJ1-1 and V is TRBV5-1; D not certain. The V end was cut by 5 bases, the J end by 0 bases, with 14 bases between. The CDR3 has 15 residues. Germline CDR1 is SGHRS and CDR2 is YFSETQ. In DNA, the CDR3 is TGCGCCAGCAGACCTTGGACCGATCTGAACACTGAAGCTTTCTTT. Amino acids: CASRPWTDLNTEAFF.

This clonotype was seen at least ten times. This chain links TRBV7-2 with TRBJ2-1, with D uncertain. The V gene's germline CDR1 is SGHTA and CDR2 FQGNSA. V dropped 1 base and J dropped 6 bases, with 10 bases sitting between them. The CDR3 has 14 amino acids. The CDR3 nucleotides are TGTGCCAGCAGCTTAGTGTCGGCCGCCAATGAGCAGTTCTTC. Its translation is CASSLVSAANEQFF. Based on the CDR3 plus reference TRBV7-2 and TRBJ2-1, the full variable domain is GAGVSQSPSNKVTEKGKDVELRCDPISGHTALYWYRQSLGQGLEFLIYFQGNSAPDKSGLPSDRFSAERTGGSVSTLTIQRTQQEDSAVYLCASSLVSAANEQFFGPGTRLTVL.

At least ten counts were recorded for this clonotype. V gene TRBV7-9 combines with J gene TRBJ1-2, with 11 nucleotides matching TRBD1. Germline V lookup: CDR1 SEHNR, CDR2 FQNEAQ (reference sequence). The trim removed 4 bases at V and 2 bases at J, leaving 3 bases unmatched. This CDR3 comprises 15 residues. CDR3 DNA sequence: TGTGCCAGCAGCTCACGGGACAGGGGGAACTATGGCTACACCTTC. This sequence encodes CASSSRDRGNYGYTF. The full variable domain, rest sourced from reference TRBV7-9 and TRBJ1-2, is DTGVSQNPRHKITKRGQNVTFRCDPISEHNRLYWYRQTLGQGPEFLTYFQNEAQLEKSRLLSDRFSAERPKGSFSTLEIQRTEQGDSAMYLCASSSRDRGNYGYTFGSGTRLTVV.

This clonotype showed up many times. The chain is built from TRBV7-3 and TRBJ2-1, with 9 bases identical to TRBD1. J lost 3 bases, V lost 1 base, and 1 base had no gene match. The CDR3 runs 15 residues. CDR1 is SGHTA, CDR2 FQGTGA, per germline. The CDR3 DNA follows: TGTGCCAGCAGCTTAATGGGACAGGGCTACAATGAGCAGTTCTTC. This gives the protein CASSLMGQGYNEQFF.

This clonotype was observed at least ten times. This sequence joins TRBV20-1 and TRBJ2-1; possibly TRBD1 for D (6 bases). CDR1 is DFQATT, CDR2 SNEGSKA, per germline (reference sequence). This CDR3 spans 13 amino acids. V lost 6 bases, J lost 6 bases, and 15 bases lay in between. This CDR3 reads CSARQGSSNEQFF. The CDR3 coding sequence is TGCAGTGCCCGCCAGGGGTCCAGCAATGAGCAGTTCTTC.

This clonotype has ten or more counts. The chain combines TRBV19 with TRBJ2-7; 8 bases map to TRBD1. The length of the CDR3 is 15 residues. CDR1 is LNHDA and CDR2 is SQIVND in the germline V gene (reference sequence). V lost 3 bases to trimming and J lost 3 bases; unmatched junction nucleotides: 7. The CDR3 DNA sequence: TGTGCCAGTAGTATTTCGGGGACAGGCCTCTACGAGCAGTACTTC. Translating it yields CASSISGTGLYEQYF. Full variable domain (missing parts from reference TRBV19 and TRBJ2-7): DGGITQSPKYLFRKEGQNVTLSCEQNLNHDAMYWYRQDPGQGLRLIYYSQIVNDFQKGDIAEGYSVSREKKESFPLTVTSAQKNPTAFYLCASSISGTGLYEQYFGPGTRLTVT.

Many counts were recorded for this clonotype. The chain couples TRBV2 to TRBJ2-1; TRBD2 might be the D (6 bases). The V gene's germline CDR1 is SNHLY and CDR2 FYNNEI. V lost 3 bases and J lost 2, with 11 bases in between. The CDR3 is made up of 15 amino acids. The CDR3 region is CASSDSGGTYNEQFF. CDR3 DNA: TGTGCCAGCAGTGATAGCGGAGGAACCTACAATGAGCAGTTCTTC.